The T cell receptor (beta chain) described here comes from a study of OX40 agonist ivuxolimab in advanced cancers. The protocol was immunoSEQ multiplex PCR, while the TCRdb copy is restricted to in-frame clones and leaves out a portion. Of about 50,000 clones listed, roughly three quarters are singletons. Between the trimmed V and J ends, which lost 2 bases and 2 bases, there was a span of 9 bases. Germline CDR1 and CDR2: MDHEN and SYDVKM. This CDR3 spans 14 amino acids. V is TRBV28 and J is TRBJ1-2, with D uncertain. The sequence derives from an adult with an advanced solid tumor such as melanoma, head and neck, liver or kidney cancer. Material: CD4+ or CD8+ T cells sorted from blood, obtained in a trial of the OX40 agonist ivuxolimab. CDR3 DNA sequence: TGTGCCAGCAGTTTAGCCGACCTAAACTATGGCTACACCTTC. Protein product: CASSLADLNYGYTF.